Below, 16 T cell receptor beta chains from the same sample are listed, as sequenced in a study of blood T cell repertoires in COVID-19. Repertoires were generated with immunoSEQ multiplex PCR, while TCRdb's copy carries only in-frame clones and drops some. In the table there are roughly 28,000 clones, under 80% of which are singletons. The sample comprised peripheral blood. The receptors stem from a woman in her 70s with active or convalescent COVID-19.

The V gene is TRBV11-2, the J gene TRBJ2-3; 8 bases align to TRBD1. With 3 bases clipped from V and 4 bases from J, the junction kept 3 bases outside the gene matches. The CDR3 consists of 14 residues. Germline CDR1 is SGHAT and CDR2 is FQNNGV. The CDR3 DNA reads TGTGCCAGCAGCTTCAGGGGGCAGGCAGATACGCAGTATTTT. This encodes CASSFRGQADTQYF.

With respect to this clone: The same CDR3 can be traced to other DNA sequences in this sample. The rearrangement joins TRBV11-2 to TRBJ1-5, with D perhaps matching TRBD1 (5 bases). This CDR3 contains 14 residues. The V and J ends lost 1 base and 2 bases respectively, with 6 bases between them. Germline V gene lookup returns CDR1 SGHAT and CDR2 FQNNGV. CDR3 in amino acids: CASSLAGGNQPQHF. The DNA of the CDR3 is TGTGCCAGCAGCTTAGCGGGGGGCAATCAGCCCCAGCATTTT.

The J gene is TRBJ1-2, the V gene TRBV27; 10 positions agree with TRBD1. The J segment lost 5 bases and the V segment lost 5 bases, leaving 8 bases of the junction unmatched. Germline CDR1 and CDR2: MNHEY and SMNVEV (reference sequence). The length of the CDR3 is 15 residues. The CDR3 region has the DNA TGTGCCAGCAGTCACACCGGGACAGGGGCGTATGGCTACACCTTC. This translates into CASSHTGTGAYGYTF.

For the CDR3, the DNA is TGCAGCGTTGAGTGGGGGGTAGACTACAATGAGCAGTTCTTC. It translates to CSVEWGVDYNEQFF. The chain has TRBV29-1 and TRBJ2-1; TRBD2 might be the D (6 bases). The germline gives CDR1 SQVTM, CDR2 ANQGSEA. V shed 3 bases and J shed 3 bases, with 12 bases lying between them. The CDR3 runs 14 residues.

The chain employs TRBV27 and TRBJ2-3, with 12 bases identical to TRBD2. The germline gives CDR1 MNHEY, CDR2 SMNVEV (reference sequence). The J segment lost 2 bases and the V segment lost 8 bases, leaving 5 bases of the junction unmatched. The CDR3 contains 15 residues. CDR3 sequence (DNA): TGTGCCAGCGTAGGGACTAGCGGGTTCACAGATACGCAGTATTTT. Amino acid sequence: CASVGTSGFTDTQYF.

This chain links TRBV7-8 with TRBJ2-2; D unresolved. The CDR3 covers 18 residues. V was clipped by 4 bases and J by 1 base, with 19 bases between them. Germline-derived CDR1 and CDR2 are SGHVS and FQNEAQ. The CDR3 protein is CASSSPAFRGLNTGELFF. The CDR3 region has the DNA TGTGCCAGCAGCTCCCCCGCCTTTAGAGGCCTGAACACCGGGGAGCTGTTTTTT.

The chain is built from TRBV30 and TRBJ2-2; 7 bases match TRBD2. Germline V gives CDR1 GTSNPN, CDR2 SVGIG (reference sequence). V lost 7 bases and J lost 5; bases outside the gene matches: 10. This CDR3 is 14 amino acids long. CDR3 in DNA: TGTGCCTATGGGGCGGGAGTAAGGACCGGGGAGCTGTTTTTT. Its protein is CAYGAGVRTGELFF.

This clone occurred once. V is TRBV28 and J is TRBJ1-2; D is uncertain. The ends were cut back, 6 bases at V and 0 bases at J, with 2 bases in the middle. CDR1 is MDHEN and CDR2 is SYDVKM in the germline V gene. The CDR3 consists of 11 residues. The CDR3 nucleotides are TGTGCCAGCAGCACTAACTATGGCTACACCTTC. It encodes CASSTNYGYTF.

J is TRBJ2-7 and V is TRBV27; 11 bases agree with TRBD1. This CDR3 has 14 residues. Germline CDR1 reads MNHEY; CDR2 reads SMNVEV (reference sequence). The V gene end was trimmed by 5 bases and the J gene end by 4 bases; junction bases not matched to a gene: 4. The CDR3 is CASSPGTGGYEQYF. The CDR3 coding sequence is TGTGCCAGCAGTCCGGGGACAGGGGGTTACGAGCAGTACTTC.

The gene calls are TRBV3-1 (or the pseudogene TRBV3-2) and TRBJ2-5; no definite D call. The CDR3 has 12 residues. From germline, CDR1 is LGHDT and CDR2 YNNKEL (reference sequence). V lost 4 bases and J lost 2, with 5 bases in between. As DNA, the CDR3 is TGTGCCAGCAGCCGGAGTCAAGAGACCCAGTACTTC. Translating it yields CASSRSQETQYF.

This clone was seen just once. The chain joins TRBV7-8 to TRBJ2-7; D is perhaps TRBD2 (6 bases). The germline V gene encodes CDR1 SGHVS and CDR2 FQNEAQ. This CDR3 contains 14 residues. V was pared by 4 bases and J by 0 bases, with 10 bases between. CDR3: CASSSFGGSYEQYF. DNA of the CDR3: TGTGCCAGCAGCTCCTTCGGGGGCTCCTACGAGCAGTACTTC.

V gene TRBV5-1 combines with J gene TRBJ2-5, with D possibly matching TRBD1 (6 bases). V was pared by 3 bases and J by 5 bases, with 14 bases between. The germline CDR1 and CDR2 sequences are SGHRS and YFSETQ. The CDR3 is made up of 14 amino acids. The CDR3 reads CASSWDTRGETQYF. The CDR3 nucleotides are TGCGCCAGCAGCTGGGACACTCGCGGGGAGACCCAGTACTTC.

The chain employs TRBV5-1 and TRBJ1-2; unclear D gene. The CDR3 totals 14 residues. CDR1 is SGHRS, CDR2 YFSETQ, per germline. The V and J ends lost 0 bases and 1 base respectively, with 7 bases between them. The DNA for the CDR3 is TGCGCCAGCAGCTTGGGGGAGATTAACTATGGCTACACCTTC. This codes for CASSLGEINYGYTF.

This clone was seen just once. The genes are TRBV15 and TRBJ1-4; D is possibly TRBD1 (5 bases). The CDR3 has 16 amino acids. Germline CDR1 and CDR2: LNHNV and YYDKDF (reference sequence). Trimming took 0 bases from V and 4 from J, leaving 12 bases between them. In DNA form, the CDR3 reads TGTGCCACCAGCAGAGAGATGCGGGGCGATAATGAAAAACTGTTTTTT. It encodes CATSREMRGDNEKLFF.

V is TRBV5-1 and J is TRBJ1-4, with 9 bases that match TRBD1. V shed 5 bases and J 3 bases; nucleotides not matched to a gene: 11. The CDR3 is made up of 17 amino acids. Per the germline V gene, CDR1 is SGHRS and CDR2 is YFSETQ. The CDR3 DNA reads TGCGCCAGCAGACCCGGGACAGGGTTGCAGGCTAATGAAAAACTGTTTTTT. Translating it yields CASRPGTGLQANEKLFF.

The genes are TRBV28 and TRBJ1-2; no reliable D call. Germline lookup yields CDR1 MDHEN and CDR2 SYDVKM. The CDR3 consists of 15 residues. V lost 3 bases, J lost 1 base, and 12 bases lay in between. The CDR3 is CASSLGGAHNYGYTF. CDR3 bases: TGTGCCAGCAGTTTGGGAGGCGCTCATAACTATGGCTACACCTTC.